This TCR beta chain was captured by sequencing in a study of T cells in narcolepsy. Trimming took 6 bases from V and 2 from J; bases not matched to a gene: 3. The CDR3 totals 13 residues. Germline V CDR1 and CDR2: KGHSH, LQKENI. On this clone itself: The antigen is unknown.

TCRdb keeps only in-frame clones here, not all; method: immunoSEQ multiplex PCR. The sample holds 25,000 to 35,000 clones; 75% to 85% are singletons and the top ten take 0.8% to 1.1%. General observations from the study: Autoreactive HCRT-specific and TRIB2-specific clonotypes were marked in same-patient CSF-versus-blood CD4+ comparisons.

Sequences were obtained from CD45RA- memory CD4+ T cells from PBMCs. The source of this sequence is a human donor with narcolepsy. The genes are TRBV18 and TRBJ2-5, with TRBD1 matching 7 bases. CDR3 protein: CASSRDRQETQYF. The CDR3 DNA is TGTGCCAGCTCCCGGGACAGACAAGAGACCCAGTACTTC.